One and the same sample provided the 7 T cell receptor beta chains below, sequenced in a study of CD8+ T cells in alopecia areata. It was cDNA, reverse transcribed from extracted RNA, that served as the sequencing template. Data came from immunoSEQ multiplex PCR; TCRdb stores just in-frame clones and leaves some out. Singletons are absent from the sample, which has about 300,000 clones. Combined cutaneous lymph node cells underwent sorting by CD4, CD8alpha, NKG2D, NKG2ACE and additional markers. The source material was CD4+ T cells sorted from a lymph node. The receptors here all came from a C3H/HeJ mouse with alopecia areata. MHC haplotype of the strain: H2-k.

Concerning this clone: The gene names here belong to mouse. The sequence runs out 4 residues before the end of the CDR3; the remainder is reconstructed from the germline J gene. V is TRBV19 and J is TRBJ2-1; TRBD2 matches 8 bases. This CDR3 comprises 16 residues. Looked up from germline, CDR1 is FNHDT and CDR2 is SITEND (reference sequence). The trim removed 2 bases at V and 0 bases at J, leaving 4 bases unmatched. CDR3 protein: CASSMGGPYNYAEQFF. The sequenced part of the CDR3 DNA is TGTGCCAGCAGTATGGGGGGGCCCTATAACTATGCT.

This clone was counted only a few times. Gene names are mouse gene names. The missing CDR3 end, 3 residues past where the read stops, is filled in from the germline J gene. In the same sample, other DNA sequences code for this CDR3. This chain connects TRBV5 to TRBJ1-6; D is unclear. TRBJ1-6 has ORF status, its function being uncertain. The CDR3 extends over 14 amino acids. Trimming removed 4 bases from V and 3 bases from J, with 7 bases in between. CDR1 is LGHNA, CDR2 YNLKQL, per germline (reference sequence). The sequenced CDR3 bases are TGTGCCAGCAGCCCTCAGGACTATAATTCGCCC. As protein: CASSPQDYNSP. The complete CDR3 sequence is CASSPQDYNSPLYF.

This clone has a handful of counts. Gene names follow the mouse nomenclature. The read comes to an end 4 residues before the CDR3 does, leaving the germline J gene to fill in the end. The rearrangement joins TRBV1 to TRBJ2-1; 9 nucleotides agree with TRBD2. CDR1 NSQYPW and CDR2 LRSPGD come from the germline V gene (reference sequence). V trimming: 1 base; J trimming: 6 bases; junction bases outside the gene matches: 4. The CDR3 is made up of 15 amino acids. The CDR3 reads CTCSAGDWGFAEQFF. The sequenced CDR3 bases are TGCACCTGCAGTGCAGGTGACTGGGGGTTTGCT.

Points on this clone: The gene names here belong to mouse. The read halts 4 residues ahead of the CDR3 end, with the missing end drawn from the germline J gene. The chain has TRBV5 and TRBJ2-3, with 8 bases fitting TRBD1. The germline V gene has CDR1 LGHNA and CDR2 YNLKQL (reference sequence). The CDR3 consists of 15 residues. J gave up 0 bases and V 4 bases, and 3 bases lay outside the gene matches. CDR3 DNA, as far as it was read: TGTGCCAGCAGCCCAGGGGGCTTAAGTGCAGAA. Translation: CASSPGGLSAE. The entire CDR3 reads CASSPGGLSAETLYF.

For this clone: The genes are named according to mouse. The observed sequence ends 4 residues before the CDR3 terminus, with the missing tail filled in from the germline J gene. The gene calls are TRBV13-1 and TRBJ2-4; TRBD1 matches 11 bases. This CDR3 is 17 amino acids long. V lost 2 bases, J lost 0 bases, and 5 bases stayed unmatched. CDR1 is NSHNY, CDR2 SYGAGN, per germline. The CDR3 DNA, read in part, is TGTGCCAGCAGTGAAGCCGGGACAGGGGGTAGTCAAAAC. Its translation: CASSEAGTGGSQN. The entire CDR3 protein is CASSEAGTGGSQNTLYF.

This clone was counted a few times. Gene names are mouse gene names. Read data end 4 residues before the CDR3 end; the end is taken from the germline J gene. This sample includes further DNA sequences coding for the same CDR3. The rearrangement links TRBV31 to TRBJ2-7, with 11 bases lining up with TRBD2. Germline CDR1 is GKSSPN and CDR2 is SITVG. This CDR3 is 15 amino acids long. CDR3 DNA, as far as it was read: TGTGCCTGGAGTCTAGGTGGGACTGGGGGTTAT. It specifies CAWSLGGTGGY. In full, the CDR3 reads CAWSLGGTGGYEQYF.

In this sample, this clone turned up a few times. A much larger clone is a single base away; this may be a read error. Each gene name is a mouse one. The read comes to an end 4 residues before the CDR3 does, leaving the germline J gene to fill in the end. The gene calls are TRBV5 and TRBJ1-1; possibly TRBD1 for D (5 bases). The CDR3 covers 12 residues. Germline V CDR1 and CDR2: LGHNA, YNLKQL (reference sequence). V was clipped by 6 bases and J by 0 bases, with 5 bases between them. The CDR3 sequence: CASRGQNTEVFF. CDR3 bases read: TGTGCCAGCAGGGGACAGAACACA.